This T cell receptor beta chain comes out of a study of control samples from healthy donors and cancer patients. V lost 3 bases, J lost 0 bases, and 5 bases lay in between. CDR3 length: 13 residues. The V gene's germline CDR1 is SGHNT and CDR2 YENEEA. Using immunoSEQ multiplex PCR, the repertoire was profiled, and TCRdb retains in-frame clones only, with some absent. The sample lists 70,000 or so clones, 84% seen once, with 25% to 35% in the top ten. The sequenced sample was blood. This clonotype originated in a man aged 50 to 59 in good health. V and J are TRBV11-3 and TRBJ1-1; D gene unclear. The CDR3 region has the DNA TGTGCCAGCAGCTTTATCATGAACACTGAAGCTTTCTTT. Protein: CASSFIMNTEAFF.